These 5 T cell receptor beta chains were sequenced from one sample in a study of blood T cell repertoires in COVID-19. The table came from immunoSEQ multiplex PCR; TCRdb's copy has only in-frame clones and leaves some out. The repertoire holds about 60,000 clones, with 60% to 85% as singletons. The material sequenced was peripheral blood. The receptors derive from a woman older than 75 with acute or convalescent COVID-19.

The CDR3 here is CASSLGGSSYNEQFF. CDR3 bases: TGCGCCAGCAGCTTAGGAGGGAGTTCCTACAATGAGCAGTTCTTC. The chain employs TRBV5-1 and TRBJ2-1; D perhaps matches TRBD2 (6 bases). Germline loops: CDR1 SGHRS, CDR2 YFSETQ. Trimming pared 2 bases from V and 1 base from J, leaving 10 bases between. This CDR3 comprises 15 residues.

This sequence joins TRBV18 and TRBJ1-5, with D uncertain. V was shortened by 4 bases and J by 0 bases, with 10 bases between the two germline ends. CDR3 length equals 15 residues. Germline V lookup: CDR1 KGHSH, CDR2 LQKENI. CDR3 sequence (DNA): TGTGCCAGCTCACTGGCCGCTTATAGCAATCAGCCCCAGCATTTT. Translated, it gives CASSLAAYSNQPQHF.

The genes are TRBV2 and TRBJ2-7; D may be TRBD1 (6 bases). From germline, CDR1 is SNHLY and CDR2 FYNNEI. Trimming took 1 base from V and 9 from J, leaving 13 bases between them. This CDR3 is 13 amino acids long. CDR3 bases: TGTGCCAGCAGTGAAGGGGACACCACTTCGCAGTACTTC. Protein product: CASSEGDTTSQYF.

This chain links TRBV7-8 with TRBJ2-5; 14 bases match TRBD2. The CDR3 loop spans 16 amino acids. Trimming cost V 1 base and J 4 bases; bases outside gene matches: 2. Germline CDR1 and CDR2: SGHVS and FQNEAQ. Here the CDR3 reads CASSLGGTSGRETQYF. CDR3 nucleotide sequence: TGTGCCAGCAGCTTAGGCGGGACTAGCGGGAGAGAGACCCAGTACTTC.

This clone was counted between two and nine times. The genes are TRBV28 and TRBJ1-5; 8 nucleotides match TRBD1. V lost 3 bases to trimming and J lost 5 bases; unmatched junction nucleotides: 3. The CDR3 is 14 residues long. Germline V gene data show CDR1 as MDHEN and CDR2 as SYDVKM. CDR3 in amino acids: CASSFQGAYQPQHF. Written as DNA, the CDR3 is TGTGCCAGCAGTTTTCAGGGGGCTTATCAGCCCCAGCATTTT.